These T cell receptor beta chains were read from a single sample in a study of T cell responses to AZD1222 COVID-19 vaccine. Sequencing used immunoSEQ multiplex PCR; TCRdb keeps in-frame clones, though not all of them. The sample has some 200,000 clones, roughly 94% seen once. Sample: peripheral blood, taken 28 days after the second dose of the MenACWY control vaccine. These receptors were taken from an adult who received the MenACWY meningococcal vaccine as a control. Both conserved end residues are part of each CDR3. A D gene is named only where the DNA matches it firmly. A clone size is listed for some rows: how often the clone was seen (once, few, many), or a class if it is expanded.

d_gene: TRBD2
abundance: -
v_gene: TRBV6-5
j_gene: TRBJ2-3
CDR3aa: CASRSSGFFTDTQYF
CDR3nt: TGTGCCAGCAGATCTAGCGGATTCTTCACAGATACGCAGTATTTT

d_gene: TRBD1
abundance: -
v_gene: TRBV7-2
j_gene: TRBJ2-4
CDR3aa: CASSSFAQGAVAKNIQYF
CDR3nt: TGTGCCAGCAGCTCCTTTGCCCAGGGGGCCGTGGCCAAAAACATTCAGTACTTC

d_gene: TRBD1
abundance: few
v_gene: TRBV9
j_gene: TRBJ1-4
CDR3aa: CASSVSGTGREKLFF
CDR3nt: TGTGCCAGCAGCGTAAGTGGGACAGGGCGTGAAAAACTGTTTTTT

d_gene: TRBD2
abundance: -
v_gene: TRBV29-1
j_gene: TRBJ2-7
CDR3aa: CSVITSGSNSYEQYF
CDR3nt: TGCAGCGTTATCACTAGCGGGAGTAACTCCTACGAGCAGTACTTC

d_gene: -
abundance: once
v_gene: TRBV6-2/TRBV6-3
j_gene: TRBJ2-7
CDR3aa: CASSYKGYEQYF
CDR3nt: TGTGCCAGCAGTTACAAGGGCTACGAGCAGTACTTC

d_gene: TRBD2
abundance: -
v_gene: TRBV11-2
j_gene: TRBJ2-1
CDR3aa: CASSWRGTSSYEQFF
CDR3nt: TGTGCCAGCAGCTGGAGGGGGACTAGCTCCTATGAGCAGTTCTTC

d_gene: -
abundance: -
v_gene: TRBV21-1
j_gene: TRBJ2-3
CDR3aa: CASSGGPRTSGNGTDTQYF
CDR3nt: TGTGCCAGCAGCGGCGGACCTCGGACTAGCGGGAATGGCACAGATACGCAGTATTTT

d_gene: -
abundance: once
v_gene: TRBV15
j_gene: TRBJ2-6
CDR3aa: CATSRVGGALDSGANVLTF
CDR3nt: TGTGCCACCAGCAGAGTTGGGGGGGCACTTGACTCTGGGGCCAACGTCCTGACTTTC

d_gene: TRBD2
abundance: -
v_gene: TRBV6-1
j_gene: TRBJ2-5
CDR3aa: CASSESTGGQETQYF
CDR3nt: TGTGCCAGCAGTGAAAGTACGGGAGGGCAAGAGACCCAGTACTTC

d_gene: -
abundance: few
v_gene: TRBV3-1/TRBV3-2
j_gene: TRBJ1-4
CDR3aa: CASSQDYGGSSNEKLFF
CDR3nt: TGTGCCAGCAGCCAAGATTACGGAGGGAGTTCCAATGAAAAACTGTTTTTT

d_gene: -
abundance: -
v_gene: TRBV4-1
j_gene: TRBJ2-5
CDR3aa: CASKDWKETQYF
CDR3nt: TGCGCCAGCAAGGACTGGAAAGAGACCCAGTACTTC

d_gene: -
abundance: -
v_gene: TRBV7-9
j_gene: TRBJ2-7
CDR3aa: CASSSLQLQGTYEQYF
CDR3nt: TGTGCCAGCAGCTCCTTACAATTACAGGGCACCTACGAGCAGTACTTC

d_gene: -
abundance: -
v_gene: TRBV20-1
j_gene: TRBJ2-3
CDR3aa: CSARREDTQYF
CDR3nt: TGCAGTGCTAGAAGAGAAGATACGCAGTATTTT

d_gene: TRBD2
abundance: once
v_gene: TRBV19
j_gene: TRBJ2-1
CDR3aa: CASRSGRKGEQFF
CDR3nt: TGTGCCAGTAGAAGCGGGAGGAAAGGTGAGCAGTTCTTC

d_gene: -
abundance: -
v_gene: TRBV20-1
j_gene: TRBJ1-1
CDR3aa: CSARDTEAFF
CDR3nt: TGCAGTGCTAGGGACACTGAAGCTTTCTTT

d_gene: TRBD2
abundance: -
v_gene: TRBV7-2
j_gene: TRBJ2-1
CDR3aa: CASSLMGGFSNEQFF
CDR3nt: TGTGCCAGCAGCCTCATGGGAGGGTTCAGCAATGAGCAGTTCTTC

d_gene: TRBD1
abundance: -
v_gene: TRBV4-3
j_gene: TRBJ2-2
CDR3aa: CASSQGQGAHTGELFF
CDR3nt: TGCGCCAGCAGCCAGGGACAGGGGGCGCACACCGGGGAGCTGTTTTTT

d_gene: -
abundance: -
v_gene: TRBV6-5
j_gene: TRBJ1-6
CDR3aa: CASSRRTVGNPLHF
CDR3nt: TGTGCCAGCAGTCGTCGGACGGTCGGGAATCCCCTCCACTTT

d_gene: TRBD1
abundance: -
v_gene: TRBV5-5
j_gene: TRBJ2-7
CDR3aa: CASSLWTGTYEQYF
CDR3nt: TGTGCCAGCAGCTTGTGGACAGGAACCTACGAGCAGTACTTC

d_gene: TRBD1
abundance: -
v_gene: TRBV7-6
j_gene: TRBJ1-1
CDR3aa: CASSLSDRGLSEAFF
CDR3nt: TGTGCCAGCAGCTTATCGGACAGGGGTTTAAGTGAAGCTTTCTTT

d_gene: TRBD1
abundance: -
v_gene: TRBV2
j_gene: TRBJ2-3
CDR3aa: CASSGGQGLTDTQYF
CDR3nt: TGTGCCAGCAGTGGGGGACAGGGGCTAACAGATACGCAGTATTTT

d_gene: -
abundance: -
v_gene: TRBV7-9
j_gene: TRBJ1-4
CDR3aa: CASSPTGAREKLFF
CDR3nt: TGTGCCAGCAGCCCAACCGGGGCGCGAGAAAAACTGTTTTTT

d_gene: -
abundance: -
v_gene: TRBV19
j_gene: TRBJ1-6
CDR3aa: CASSPTPLSPLHF
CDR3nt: TGTGCCAGTAGTCCTACGCCTCTATCACCCCTCCACTTT

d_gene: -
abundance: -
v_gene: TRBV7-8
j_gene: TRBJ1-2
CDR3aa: CASSLSIGGRNGYTF
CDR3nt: TGTGCCAGCAGCTTATCAATTGGGGGACGAAATGGCTACACCTTC

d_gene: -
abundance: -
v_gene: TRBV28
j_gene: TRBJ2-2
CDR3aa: CASTLGLNTGELFF
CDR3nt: TGTGCCAGCACTTTAGGTCTAAACACCGGGGAGCTGTTTTTT

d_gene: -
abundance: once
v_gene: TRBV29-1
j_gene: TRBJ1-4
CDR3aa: CSVEDHGGLGEKLFF
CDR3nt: TGCAGCGTTGAAGATCATGGGGGGCTGGGTGAAAAACTGTTTTTT

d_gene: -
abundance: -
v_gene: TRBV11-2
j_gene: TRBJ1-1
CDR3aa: CASSLVRLENTEAFF
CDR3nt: TGTGCCAGCAGCTTAGTTCGATTGGAGAACACTGAAGCTTTCTTT

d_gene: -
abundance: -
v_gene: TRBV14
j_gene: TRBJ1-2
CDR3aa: CASSQEDSGFYGYTF
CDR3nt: TGTGCCAGCAGCCAAGAGGACAGTGGATTCTATGGCTACACCTTC

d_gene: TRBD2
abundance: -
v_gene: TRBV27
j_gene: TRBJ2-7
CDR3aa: CASSSRLTSGGNYEQYF
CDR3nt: TGTGCCAGCAGTTCGCGCCTTACTAGCGGGGGAAACTACGAGCAGTACTTC

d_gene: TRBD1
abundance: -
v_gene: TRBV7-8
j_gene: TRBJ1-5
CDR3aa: CASSLLGQGVHQPQHF
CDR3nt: TGTGCCAGCAGCTTACTTGGGCAGGGGGTTCATCAGCCCCAGCATTTT

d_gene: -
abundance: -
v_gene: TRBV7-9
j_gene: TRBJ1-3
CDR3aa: CASSSPLVQEDSGNTIYF
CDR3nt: TGTGCCAGCAGCTCGCCCTTGGTTCAGGAGGACTCTGGAAACACCATATATTTT

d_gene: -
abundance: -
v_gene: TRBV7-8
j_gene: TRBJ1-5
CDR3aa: CASSLFSSNQPQHF
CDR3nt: TGTGCCAGCAGCTTATTTTCTAGCAATCAGCCCCAGCATTTT

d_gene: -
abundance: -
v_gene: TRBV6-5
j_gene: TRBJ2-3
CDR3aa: CASSRLESDTDTQYF
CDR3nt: TGTGCCAGCAGTCGACTAGAATCTGATACAGATACGCAGTATTTT

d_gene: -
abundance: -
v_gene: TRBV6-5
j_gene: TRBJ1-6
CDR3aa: CASRQGSYNSPLHF
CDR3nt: TGTGCCAGCAGACAGGGCTCCTATAATTCACCCCTCCACTTT

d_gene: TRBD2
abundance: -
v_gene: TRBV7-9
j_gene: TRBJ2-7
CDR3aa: CASSLGGSGRNEQYF
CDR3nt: TGTGCCAGCAGCTTAGGTGGTAGCGGGAGGAACGAGCAGTACTTC

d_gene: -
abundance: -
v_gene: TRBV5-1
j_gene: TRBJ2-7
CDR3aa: CASSPPPFYEQYF
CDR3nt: TGCGCCAGCAGCCCACCTCCTTTCTACGAGCAGTACTTC

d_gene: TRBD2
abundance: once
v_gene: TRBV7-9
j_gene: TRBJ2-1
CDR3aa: CASSPGLAGPSYNEQFF
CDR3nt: TGTGCCAGCAGCCCAGGACTAGCGGGGCCCTCCTACAATGAGCAGTTCTTC

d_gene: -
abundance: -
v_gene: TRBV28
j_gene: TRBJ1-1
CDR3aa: CASKNGGLNTEAFF
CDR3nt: TGTGCCAGCAAGAACGGGGGGCTGAACACTGAAGCTTTCTTT

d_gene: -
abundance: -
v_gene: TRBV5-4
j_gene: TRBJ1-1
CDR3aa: CASRSSMNTEAFF
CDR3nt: TGTGCCAGCAGAAGCTCCATGAACACTGAAGCTTTCTTT

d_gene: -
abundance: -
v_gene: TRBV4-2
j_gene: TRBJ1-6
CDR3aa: CAPTADSPLHF
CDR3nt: TGTGCCCCCACCGCCGATTCACCCCTCCACTTT

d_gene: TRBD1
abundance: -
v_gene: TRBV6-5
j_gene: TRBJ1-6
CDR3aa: CASSQGGYNSPLHF
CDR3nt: TGTGCCAGCAGTCAGGGGGGCTATAATTCACCCCTCCACTTT

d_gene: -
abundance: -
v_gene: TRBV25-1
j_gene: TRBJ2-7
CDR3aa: CASSESGDEIYEQYF
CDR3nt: TGTGCCAGCAGTGAATCCGGTGACGAGATTTACGAGCAGTACTTC